The 14 T cell receptor beta chains given below trace back to one sample, sequenced in a study of T cell responses to AZD1222 COVID-19 vaccine (dated by TCRdb to about 2021). Receptors were amplified or captured by the immunoSEQ multiplex PCR assay. The source is immuneACCESS, and TCRdb retained only in-frame sequences with V and J called. Part of the clones is not carried over; for the studies checked, unresolved V genes explain less than half of this, and the remainder is unexplained. The sample has about 160,000 clones on record, 90% to 95% of them singletons. More than 0.8% of the sample rests with the top ten. The time point label, read with the paper, signifies: baseline before first vaccination. Specimen: peripheral blood, collected on day 0 of AZD1222 vaccination. The receptors were gathered from an adult in good health.

The rearrangement links TRBV4-1 to TRBJ2-7; 9 bases agree with TRBD1. Looked up from germline, CDR1 is MGHRA and CDR2 is YSYEKL. The V gene end was trimmed by 1 base and the J gene end by 7 bases; junction bases not matched to a gene: 8. The CDR3 spans 15 residues. CDR3 protein: CASSQVGQGSIEQYF. The CDR3 DNA follows: TGCGCCAGCAGCCAAGTGGGACAGGGTTCGATTGAGCAGTACTTC.

The rearrangement links TRBV18 to TRBJ1-1, with D tentatively TRBD1 (5 bases). The V end lost 2 bases, the J end lost 3 bases, and 10 bases lay between the germline ends. Germline CDR1 and CDR2: KGHSH and LQKENI. This CDR3 has 14 residues. CDR3 sequence: CASSPRGRDTEAFF. The CDR3, as DNA: TGTGCCAGCTCACCAAGGGGCAGGGACACTGAAGCTTTCTTT.

The chain carries TRBV30 and TRBJ2-1; weak D call: TRBD1 (6 bases). The germline gives CDR1 GTSNPN, CDR2 SVGIG (reference sequence). V shed 0 bases and J shed 4 bases, with 16 bases lying between them. The CDR3 spans 16 residues. CDR3 amino acids: CAWSVQTGRGYNEQFF. The CDR3, as DNA: TGTGCCTGGAGTGTACAAACAGGAAGGGGGTACAATGAGCAGTTCTTC.

The genes are TRBV4-1 and TRBJ2-3; D is undetermined. The CDR3 has 16 amino acids. CDR1 is MGHRA, CDR2 YSYEKL, per germline. The V and J ends lost 4 bases and 4 bases respectively, with 18 bases between them. This CDR3 reads CASSPAQLPNADTQYF. CDR3 DNA sequence: TGCGCCAGCAGCCCCGCCCAACTACCGAATGCAGATACGCAGTATTTT.

The chain couples TRBV2 to TRBJ2-3, with a tentative D call TRBD2 (6 bases). Germline V gene lookup returns CDR1 SNHLY and CDR2 FYNNEI. V was cut by 2 bases and J by 4 bases, with 16 bases left in between. This CDR3 has 16 residues. In DNA, the CDR3 is TGTGCCAGCAGTGAAAATCTAGCGAGGTCGGCAGATACGCAGTATTTT. This gives the protein CASSENLARSADTQYF.

The DNA for the CDR3 is TGTGCCAGCAGCCAGGATGGGTGGGTCCACCAAGAGACCCAGTACTTC. Translating it yields CASSQDGWVHQETQYF. The J gene is TRBJ2-5, the V gene TRBV4-2; no firm D call. Germline V gene data show CDR1 as LGHNA and CDR2 as YNFKEQ. This CDR3 is built from 16 residues. Between the trimmed V and J ends, which lost 3 bases and 0 bases, there was a span of 14 bases.

V and J are TRBV2 and TRBJ1-4; D is perhaps TRBD1 (6 bases). V was pared by 5 bases and J by 7 bases, with 14 bases between. This CDR3 is built from 14 residues. CDR1 and CDR2 from the germline V gene are SNHLY and FYNNEI. DNA for the CDR3: TGTGCCAGCAGTAGAAGAGGGGGGAGTGAAAAACTGTTTTTT. This encodes CASSRRGGSEKLFF.

The chain links TRBV9 to TRBJ2-7; 10 nucleotides line up with TRBD2. Germline V CDR1 and CDR2: SGDLS, YYNGEE. The trim removed 4 bases at V and 5 bases at J, leaving 12 bases unmatched. The CDR3 sequence is 16 residues long. This chain's CDR3 is CASSFTAGGAGDEQYF. CDR3 DNA sequence: TGTGCCAGCAGCTTCACAGCGGGGGGGGCAGGCGACGAGCAGTACTTC.

The chain links TRBV3-1 (or the pseudogene TRBV3-2) to TRBJ2-7; 13 bases map to TRBD2. The CDR3 length is 17 residues. With V trimmed by 4 bases and J by 4 bases, 10 bases remained unmatched. CDR1 and CDR2 (germline): LGHDT, YNNKEL (reference sequence). CDR3 sequence reads: CASSPTSGGASFYEQYF. As DNA, the CDR3 is TGTGCCAGCAGCCCCACTAGCGGGGGGGCGTCATTTTACGAGCAGTACTTC.

The rearrangement uses TRBV28 and TRBJ1-2, with a possible D match to TRBD1 (5 bases). V was cut by 4 bases and J by 4 bases, with 13 bases left in between. The germline gives CDR1 MDHEN, CDR2 SYDVKM. The CDR3 extends over 14 amino acids. CDR3 residues: CASSSFGGSYGYTF. DNA for the CDR3: TGTGCCAGCAGTTCCTTCGGGGGTAGCTATGGCTACACCTTC.

CDR3 bases: TGTGCCTGGAGTGTATTAGCGGGGGGCCGTAGCACAGATACGCAGTATTTT. It translates to CAWSVLAGGRSTDTQYF. The V call is TRBV30, the J call TRBJ2-3; TRBD2 matches 10 bases. The CDR3 is made up of 17 amino acids. V shed 0 bases and J 0 bases; nucleotides not matched to a gene: 6. The V gene's germline CDR1 is GTSNPN and CDR2 SVGIG (reference sequence).

The genes are TRBV29-1 and TRBJ2-5, with TRBD1 matching over 11 bases. Trimming removed 6 bases from V and 5 bases from J; junction bases left unmatched: 2. Germline loops: CDR1 SQVTM, CDR2 ANQGSEA. The CDR3 extends over 12 amino acids. Here the CDR3 DNA reads TGCAGCGTGGACAGGGGGCCTGAGACCCAGTACTTC. Encoded protein: CSVDRGPETQYF.

The J gene is TRBJ2-3, the V gene TRBV7-2; 8 bases are a match to TRBD2. Germline V gene sequence: CDR1 SGHTA, CDR2 FQGNSA. With 5 bases clipped from V and 5 bases from J, the junction kept 6 bases outside the gene matches. This CDR3 is 14 amino acids long. The CDR3 sequence is CASSPGLEIDTQYF. The CDR3 DNA reads as TGTGCCAGCAGCCCGGGACTAGAGATAGATACGCAGTATTTT.

The rearrangement joins TRBV7-9 to TRBJ2-1, with 8 bases identical to TRBD2. CDR3 size: 15 residues. Per the germline V gene, CDR1 is SEHNR and CDR2 is FQNEAQ (reference sequence). V shed 0 bases and J 8 bases; nucleotides not matched to a gene: 6. CDR3 bases: TGTGCCAGCAGCTTAGCCCTGGGACTAGTCTATGAGCAGTTCTTC. Protein sequence: CASSLALGLVYEQFF.